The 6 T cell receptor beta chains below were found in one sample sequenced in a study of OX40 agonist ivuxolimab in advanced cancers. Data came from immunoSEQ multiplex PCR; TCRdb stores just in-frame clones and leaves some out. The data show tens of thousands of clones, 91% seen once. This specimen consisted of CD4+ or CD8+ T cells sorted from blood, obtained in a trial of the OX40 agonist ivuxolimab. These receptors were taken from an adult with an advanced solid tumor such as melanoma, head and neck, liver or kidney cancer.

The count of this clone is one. CDR3 bases: TGTGCCAGCAGACAGATGGATCAGCCCCAGCATTTT. It encodes CASRQMDQPQHF. This chain links TRBV6-1 with TRBJ1-5; no firm D call. There are 12 residues in the CDR3. In germline, CDR1 is MNHNS, CDR2 SASEGT. With 6 bases removed from V and 5 bases from J, the gap between germline ends came to 8 bases.

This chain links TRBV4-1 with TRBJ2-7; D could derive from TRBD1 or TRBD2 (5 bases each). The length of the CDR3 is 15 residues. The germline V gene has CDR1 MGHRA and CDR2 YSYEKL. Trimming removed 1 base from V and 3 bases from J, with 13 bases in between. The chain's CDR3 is CASSQGGTLHYEQYF. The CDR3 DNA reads TGCGCCAGCAGCCAAGGTGGGACCCTCCACTACGAGCAGTACTTC.

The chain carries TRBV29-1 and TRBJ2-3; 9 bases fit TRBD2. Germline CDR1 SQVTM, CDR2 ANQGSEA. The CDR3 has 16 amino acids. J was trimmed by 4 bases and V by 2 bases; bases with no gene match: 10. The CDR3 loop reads CSVEQASGMRADTQYF. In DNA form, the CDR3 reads TGCAGCGTTGAACAGGCTAGCGGGATGAGAGCAGATACGCAGTATTTT.

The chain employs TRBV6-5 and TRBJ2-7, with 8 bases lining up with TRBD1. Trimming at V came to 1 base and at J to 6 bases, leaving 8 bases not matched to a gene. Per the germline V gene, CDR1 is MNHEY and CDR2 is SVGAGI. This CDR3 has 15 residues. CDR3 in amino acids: CASSYFTGGPSEQYF. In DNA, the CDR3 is TGTGCCAGCAGTTACTTCACAGGGGGGCCATCCGAGCAGTACTTC.

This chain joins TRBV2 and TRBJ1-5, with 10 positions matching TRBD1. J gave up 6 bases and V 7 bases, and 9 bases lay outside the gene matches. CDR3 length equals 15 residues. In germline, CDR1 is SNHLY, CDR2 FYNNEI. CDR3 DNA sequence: TGTGCCAGCACCCGAGACAGGGGGCAAATTCAGCCCCAGCATTTT. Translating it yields CASTRDRGQIQPQHF.

CDR3 amino acids: CASSYSNSVGETQYF. The CDR3 nucleotides read TGTGCCAGCAGTTACTCGAACAGCGTGGGAGAGACCCAGTACTTC. The rearrangement links TRBV6-6 to TRBJ2-5; D is unresolved. The CDR3 sequence is 15 residues long. Looked up from germline, CDR1 is MNHNY and CDR2 is SVGAGI (reference sequence). V was shortened by 0 bases and J by 4 bases, with 12 bases between the two germline ends.